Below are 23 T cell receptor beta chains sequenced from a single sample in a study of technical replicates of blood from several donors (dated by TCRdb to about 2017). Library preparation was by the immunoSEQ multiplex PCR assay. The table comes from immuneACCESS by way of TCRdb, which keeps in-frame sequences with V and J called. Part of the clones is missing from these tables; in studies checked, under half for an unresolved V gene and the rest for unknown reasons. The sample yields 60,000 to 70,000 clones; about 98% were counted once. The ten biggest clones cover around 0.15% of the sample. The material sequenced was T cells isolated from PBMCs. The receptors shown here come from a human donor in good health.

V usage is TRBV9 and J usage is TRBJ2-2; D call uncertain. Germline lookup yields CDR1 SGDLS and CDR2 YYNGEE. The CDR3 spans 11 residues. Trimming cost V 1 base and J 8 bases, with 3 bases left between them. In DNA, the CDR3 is TGTGCCAGCAGCGTACAGGGGGAGCTGTTTTTT. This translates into CASSVQGELFF.

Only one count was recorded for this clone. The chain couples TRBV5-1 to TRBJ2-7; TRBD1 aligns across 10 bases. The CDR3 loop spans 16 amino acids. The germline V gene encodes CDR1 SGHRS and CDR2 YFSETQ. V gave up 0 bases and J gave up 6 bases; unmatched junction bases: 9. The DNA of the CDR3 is TGCGCCAGCAGCTTGGCTCGCTCAGGGACAGGGGCCGAGCAGTACTTC. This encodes CASSLARSGTGAEQYF.

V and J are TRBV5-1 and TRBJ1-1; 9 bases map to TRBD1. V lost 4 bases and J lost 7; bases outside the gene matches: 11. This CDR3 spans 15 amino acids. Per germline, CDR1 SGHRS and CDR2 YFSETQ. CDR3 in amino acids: CASSPQPGQGIEAFF. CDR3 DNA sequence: TGCGCCAGCAGCCCCCAGCCGGGACAGGGAATTGAAGCTTTCTTT.

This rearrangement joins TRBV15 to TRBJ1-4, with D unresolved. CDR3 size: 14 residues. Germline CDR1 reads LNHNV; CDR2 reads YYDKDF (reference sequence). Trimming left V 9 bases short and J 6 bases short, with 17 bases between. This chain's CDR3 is CATNPKYLDEKLFF. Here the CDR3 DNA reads TGTGCCACGAACCCGAAGTACCTAGATGAAAAACTGTTTTTT.

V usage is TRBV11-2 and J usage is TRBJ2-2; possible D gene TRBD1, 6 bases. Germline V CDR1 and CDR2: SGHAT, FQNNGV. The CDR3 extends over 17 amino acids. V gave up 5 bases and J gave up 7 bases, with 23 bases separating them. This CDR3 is CASSEEAFRGRNGELFF. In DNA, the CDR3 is TGTGCCAGCAGCGAAGAAGCTTTCAGGGGACGTAACGGGGAGCTGTTTTTT.

CDR3 residues: CATSSKVRDRAYEQYF. The DNA of the CDR3 is TGTGCCACCAGTTCTAAGGTCCGGGACAGAGCCTACGAGCAGTACTTC. This chain connects TRBV15 to TRBJ2-7; 7 nucleotides agree with TRBD1. The CDR3 runs 16 residues. Germline V lookup: CDR1 LNHNV, CDR2 YYDKDF (reference sequence). V shed 6 bases and J 2 bases; nucleotides not matched to a gene: 13.

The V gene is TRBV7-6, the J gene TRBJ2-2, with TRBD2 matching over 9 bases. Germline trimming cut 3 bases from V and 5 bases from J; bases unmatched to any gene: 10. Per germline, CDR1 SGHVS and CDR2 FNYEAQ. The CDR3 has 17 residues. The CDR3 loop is CASSFNGGRAATGELFF. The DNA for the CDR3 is TGTGCCAGCAGCTTTAACGGCGGGAGGGCCGCAACCGGGGAGCTGTTTTTT.

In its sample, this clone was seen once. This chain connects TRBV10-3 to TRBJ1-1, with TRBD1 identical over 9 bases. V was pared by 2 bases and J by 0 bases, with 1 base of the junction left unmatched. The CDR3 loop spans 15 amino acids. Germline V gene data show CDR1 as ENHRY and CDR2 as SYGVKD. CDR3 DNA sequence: TGTGCCATCAGTGAGGGACAGGGGATGAACACTGAAGCTTTCTTT. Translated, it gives CAISEGQGMNTEAFF.

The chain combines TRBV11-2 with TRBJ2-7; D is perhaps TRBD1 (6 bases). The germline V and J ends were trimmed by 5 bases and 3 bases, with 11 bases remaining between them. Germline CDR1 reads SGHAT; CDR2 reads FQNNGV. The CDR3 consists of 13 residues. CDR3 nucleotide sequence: TGTGCCAGCAGCCTCGGACAGATCTACGAGCAGTACTTC. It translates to CASSLGQIYEQYF.

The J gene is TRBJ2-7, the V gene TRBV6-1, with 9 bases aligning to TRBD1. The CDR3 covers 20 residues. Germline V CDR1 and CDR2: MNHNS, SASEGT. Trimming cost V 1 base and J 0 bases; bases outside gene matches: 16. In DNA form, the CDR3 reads TGTGCCAGCAGTGAAGTTGTAGAGCATGCTGGGACAGGGTTCTCCTACGAGCAGTACTTC. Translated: CASSEVVEHAGTGFSYEQYF.

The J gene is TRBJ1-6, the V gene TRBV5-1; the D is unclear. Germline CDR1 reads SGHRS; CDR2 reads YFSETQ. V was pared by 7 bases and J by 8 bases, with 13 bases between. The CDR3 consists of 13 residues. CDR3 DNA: TGCGCCAGCCGCAAGGAGAGGGATTCACCCCTCCACTTT. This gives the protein CASRKERDSPLHF.

In nucleotides, the CDR3 is TGTGCCAGCAGCCAAGGGCTGGGAGATAGGGAGACCCAGTACTTC. This codes for CASSQGLGDRETQYF. The chain uses TRBV14 and TRBJ2-5; weak D call: TRBD2 (5 bases). This CDR3 has 15 amino acids. Germline V gene sequence: CDR1 SGHDN, CDR2 FVKESK. V shed 1 base and J shed 5 bases, with 14 bases lying between them.

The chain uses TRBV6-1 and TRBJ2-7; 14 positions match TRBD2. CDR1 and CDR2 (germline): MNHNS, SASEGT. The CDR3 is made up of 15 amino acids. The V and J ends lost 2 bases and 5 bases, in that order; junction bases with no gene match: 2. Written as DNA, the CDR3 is TGTGCCAGCAGTGAACCGGGACTAGCGGGAGACGAGCAGTACTTC. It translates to CASSEPGLAGDEQYF.

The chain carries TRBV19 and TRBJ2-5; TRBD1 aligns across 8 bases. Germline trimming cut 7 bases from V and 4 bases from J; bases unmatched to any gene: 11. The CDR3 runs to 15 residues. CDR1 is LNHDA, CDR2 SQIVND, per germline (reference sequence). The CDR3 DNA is TGTGCCAGTACCCTACAGGGGGATCGCGGAGAGACCCAGTACTTC. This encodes CASTLQGDRGETQYF.

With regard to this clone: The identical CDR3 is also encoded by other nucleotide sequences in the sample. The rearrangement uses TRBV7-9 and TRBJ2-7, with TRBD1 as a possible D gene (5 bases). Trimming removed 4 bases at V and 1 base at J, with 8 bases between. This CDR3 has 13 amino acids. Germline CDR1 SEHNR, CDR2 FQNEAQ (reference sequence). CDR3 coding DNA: TGTGCCAGCAGCTCCAGGGTTTCCTACGAGCAGTACTTC. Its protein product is CASSSRVSYEQYF.

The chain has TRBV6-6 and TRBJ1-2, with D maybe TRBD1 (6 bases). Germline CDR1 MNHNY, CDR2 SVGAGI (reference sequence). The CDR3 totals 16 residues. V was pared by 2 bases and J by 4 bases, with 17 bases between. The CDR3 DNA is TGTGCCAGCAGTTACCGAGGAAGACAGGAGTTCTATGGCTACACCTTC. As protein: CASSYRGRQEFYGYTF.

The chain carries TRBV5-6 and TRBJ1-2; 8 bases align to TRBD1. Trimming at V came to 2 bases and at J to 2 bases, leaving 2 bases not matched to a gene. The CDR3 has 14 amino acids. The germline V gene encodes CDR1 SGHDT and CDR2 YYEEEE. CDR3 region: CASSFQGANYGYTF. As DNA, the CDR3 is TGTGCCAGCAGCTTCCAGGGGGCGAACTATGGCTACACCTTC.

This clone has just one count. The CDR3 here is CASSVRTSGGSNEQFF. The CDR3 DNA is TGCGCCAGCAGCGTGAGGACTAGCGGGGGATCCAATGAGCAGTTCTTC. This rearrangement joins TRBV5-1 to TRBJ2-1, with 13 bases aligning to TRBD2. CDR1 and CDR2 (germline): SGHRS, YFSETQ. The J segment lost 6 bases and the V segment lost 4 bases, leaving 7 bases of the junction unmatched. The CDR3 runs 16 residues. Using reference TRBV5-1 and TRBJ2-1 for the parts outside the CDR3, the full variable domain is KAGVTQTPRYLIKTRGQQVTLSCSPISGHRSVSWYQQTPGQGLQFLFEYFSETQRNKGNFPGRFSGRQFSNSRSEMNVSTLELGDSALYLCASSVRTSGGSNEQFFGPGTRLTVL.

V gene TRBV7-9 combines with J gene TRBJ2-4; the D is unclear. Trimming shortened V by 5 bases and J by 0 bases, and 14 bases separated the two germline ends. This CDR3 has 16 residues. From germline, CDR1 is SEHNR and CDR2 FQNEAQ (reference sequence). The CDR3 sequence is CASSHGVGLAKNIQYF. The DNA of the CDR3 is TGTGCCAGCAGCCACGGAGTGGGTCTAGCCAAAAACATTCAGTACTTC. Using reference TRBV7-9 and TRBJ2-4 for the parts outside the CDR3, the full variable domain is DTGVSQNPRHKITKRGQNVTFRCDPISEHNRLYWYRQTLGQGPEFLTYFQNEAQLEKSRLLSDRFSAERPKGSFSTLEIQRTEQGDSAMYLCASSHGVGLAKNIQYFGAGTRLSVL.

Here the CDR3 DNA reads TGTGCCAGCAGTTTACGCGTGGCGGGAGATACCGGGGAGCTGTTTTTT. Translating gives CASSLRVAGDTGELFF. The chain employs TRBV28 and TRBJ2-2; 7 nucleotides agree with TRBD2. Germline V gene data show CDR1 as MDHEN and CDR2 as SYDVKM. V dropped 2 bases and J dropped 5; count of bases not matched to a gene: 8. The CDR3 contains 16 residues.

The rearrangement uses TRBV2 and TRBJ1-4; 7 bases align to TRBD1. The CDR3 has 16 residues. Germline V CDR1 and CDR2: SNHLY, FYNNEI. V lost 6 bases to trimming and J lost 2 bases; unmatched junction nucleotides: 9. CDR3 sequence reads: CASRETGTWTNEKLFF. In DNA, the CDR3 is TGTGCCAGCAGGGAGACAGGGACGTGGACTAATGAAAAACTGTTTTTT. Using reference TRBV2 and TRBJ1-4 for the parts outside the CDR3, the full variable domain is EPEVTQTPSHQVTQMGQEVILRCVPISNHLYFYWYRQILGQKVEFLVSFYNNEISEKSEIFDDQFSVERPDGSNFTLKIRSTKLEDSAMYFCASRETGTWTNEKLFFGSGTQLSVL.

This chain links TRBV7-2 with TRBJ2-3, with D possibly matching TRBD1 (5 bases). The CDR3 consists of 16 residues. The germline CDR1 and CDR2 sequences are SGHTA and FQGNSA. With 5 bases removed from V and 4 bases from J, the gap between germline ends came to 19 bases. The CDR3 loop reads CASSLRPKGSADTQYF. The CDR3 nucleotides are TGTGCCAGCAGCCTACGGCCCAAGGGGTCGGCAGATACGCAGTATTTT.

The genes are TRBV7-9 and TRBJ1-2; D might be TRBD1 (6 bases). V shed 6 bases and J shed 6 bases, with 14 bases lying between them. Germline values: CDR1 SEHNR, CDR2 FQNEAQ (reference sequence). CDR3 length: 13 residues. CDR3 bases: TGTGCCAGCAGGGAACAGGGAGGGGATGGCTACACCTTC. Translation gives CASREQGGDGYTF.